This T cell receptor beta chain is drawn from a study of T cell responses to AZD1222 COVID-19 vaccine (dated by TCRdb to the early 2020s). In terms of the full investigation: AZD1222 recipients whose second dose came at about 4 weeks and those whose second dose came at about 12 weeks were combined into one group, since spike-specific TCR depth and breadth did not differ between the two schedules. A total of approximately 250 trial participants underwent TCR sequencing, of whom under 220 had received two doses of AZD1222 and 26 had received two doses of the MenACWY control vaccine. Trial participants were enrolled by age into subgroups of 18-55, 56-69 and 70-plus years, and 148, 28 and 57 TCR-sequenced participants, respectively, were included in these subgroups. What the research found in general, with its limitations: Because no samples from the day 14 peak response were available, repertoires could be characterized only after the peak T cell response. After two AZD1222 doses, both the breadth and the depth of spike-specific TCRs were significantly higher than at day 0 and than in MenACWY recipients. Participants were mostly white British and included more females than males, and it was suggested by the authors that clonal diversity may have been underestimated. Vaccine-associated CD4 TCRs spanned the whole spike protein, with dominant responses in regions 160-218 and 743-854. Conclusions about previously exposed vaccinees are limited because only six or seven AZD1222 recipients were SARS-CoV-2 seropositive at baseline. In the small 56-69-year group, the increase in depth fell short of significance, most likely because of low power. Reportedly, close to half of the unique spike-specific TCRs recognized epitopes lying outside the regions that are mutated in the B.1.351 and B.1.1.7 variants.

As to this clone: Its antigen remains undetermined. One base away there is no much larger clone; base qualities are not given.

CDR3 length: 14 amino acids, cysteine to phenylalanine. Just the 42-base CDR3 DNA is kept, in frame starting at base 1. V and J lose 8 bases and 2 bases, and a span of 13 bases separates them. From the germline V gene (reference sequence), CDR1 is WNHNN and CDR2 is SYGVQD. The CDR3 regions of human TCRbeta chains were subjected to immunosequencing. As for how the authors treated the data: Repertoire TCRs were matched against a reference library of SARS-CoV-2-specific TCRs generated with the MIRA antigen-specificity platform. Breadth was defined as the fraction of unique TCRs that were SARS-CoV-2-associated, and depth was defined as the fraction of total T cells that were SARS-CoV-2-associated. Using the MIRA data, every spike-specific TCR was mapped to the spike region that the TCR reacted to and assigned to either a CD4 or a CD8 class. Log10-transformed breadth and depth values were compared by one-way ANOVA with Sidak's multiple comparisons tests. TCRdb's version of the immuneACCESS table is confined to in-frame rearrangements and falls short of the full clone set. An unresolved V gene accounts for under half of the shortfall where checked; the remainder is of unknown origin. The V and J calls and clone size were taken over from that table, and D and trimming were inferred from the DNA. The sample table lists roughly 130,000 clones, around 87% of them with a count of one. Approximately 1.6% of the sample lies in the top ten.

Read against the paper, the sample's time point label means: baseline before first vaccination. The vaccinee samples were drawn from two UK trials, COV001 and COV002, one of which was a single-blind randomized controlled phase 2/3 trial testing AZD1222 (ChAdOx1 nCoV-19) in healthy adults. Trial participant PBMC samples were collected at day 0 and day 28 after the second dose for TCRbeta chain sequencing. This receptor was obtained from an adult in good health. Here the chain combines TRBV10-1 and TRBJ2-1; D gene: possibly TRBD2, on 6 matching bases. Specimen: peripheral blood, collected on day 0 of AZD1222 vaccination. The base sequence is TGCGCCAGCGATGACGGGAGAACCTACAATGAGCAGTTCTTC. It is translated as CASDDGRTYNEQFF.